A single sample is the source of the 7 T cell receptor beta chains below, sequenced in a study of blood T cell repertoires in COVID-19. TCRdb's copy holds only in-frame clones and misses some; the assay was immunoSEQ multiplex PCR. This sample has hundreds of thousands of clones, with about nine tenths found just once. Sequencing used PBMCs or T cells enriched from blood (not recorded which). Receptors were obtained from a middle-aged man who had recovered from COVID-19.

The CDR3 nucleotides are TGCGCCAGCAGCTTGGGACAGGGGGCGTTTAGTAATATAAGACAGTTCTTC. Translation: CASSLGQGAFSNIRQFF. The rearrangement joins TRBV5-1 to TRBJ2-1; 10 positions agree with TRBD1. Germline V CDR1 and CDR2: SGHRS, YFSETQ. The V gene end was trimmed by 0 bases and the J gene end by 13 bases; junction bases not matched to a gene: 16. The CDR3 contains 17 residues.

This chain uses TRBV6-1 with TRBJ1-2, with D maybe TRBD1 (6 bases). Trimming removed 9 bases from V and 4 bases from J, with 12 bases in between. The CDR3 has 12 amino acids. CDR1 and CDR2 from the germline V gene are MNHNS and SASEGT. The CDR3 protein is CASSRGTYGYTF. CDR3 coding DNA: TGTGCCAGTAGTAGGGGGACCTATGGCTACACCTTC.

V is TRBV7-2 and J is TRBJ1-3, with D unclear. The CDR3 length is 13 residues. The germline gives CDR1 SGHTA, CDR2 FQGNSA. Trimming took off 4 bases at V and 4 bases at J, with 8 bases between the two ends. The CDR3 reads CASSSTQGNTIYF. Here the CDR3 DNA reads TGTGCCAGCAGCTCAACACAGGGAAACACCATATATTTT.

The chain joins TRBV7-8 to TRBJ1-5; weak D call: TRBD1 (6 bases). The CDR3 loop spans 19 amino acids. Germline lookup yields CDR1 SGHVS and CDR2 FQNEAQ. Trimming removed 0 bases from V and 2 bases from J, with 20 bases in between. As DNA, the CDR3 is TGTGCCAGCAGCTTAGCGCTGGGCCAGGGGTCGAAGGGCAATCAGCCCCAGCATTTT. It codes for CASSLALGQGSKGNQPQHF.

V is TRBV4-3 and J is TRBJ2-1; a possible D gene is TRBD2 (7 bases). The V end was cut by 0 bases, the J end by 7 bases, with 13 bases between. This CDR3 spans 15 amino acids. Germline V gene lookup returns CDR1 LGHNA and CDR2 YSLEER. CDR3 region: CASSQDSGGPNEQFF. In nucleotides, the CDR3 is TGCGCCAGCAGCCAAGATTCCGGGGGGCCAAATGAGCAGTTCTTC.

The CDR3 region has the DNA TGTGCCAGCAGCCAAGTGGACAGGGGGCCCCCTGAAGCTTTCTTT. It translates to CASSQVDRGPPEAFF. The rearrangement uses TRBV9 and TRBJ1-1; 11 bases line up with TRBD1. The CDR3 covers 15 residues. The V gene's germline CDR1 is SGDLS and CDR2 YYNGEE. After removal of 4 bases from V and 6 bases from J, the junction contained 8 bases not matched to a gene.

The rearrangement links TRBV7-8 to TRBJ1-5; D is uncertain. Germline CDR1 SGHVS, CDR2 FQNEAQ. The V end lost 5 bases, the J end lost 3 bases, and 8 bases lay between the germline ends. This CDR3 is 13 amino acids long. The CDR3, as DNA: TGTGCCAGCAGCCCGTCTTTCAATCAGCCCCAGCATTTT. Translation gives CASSPSFNQPQHF.